A single sample gave rise to the 13 T cell receptor beta chains below, sequenced in a study of blood T cell repertoires in COVID-19. Sequenced by immunoSEQ multiplex PCR; TCRdb stores in-frame clones only, minus some. The sample consists of some 170,000 clones, around 76% of them appearing once. What was sequenced was peripheral blood. These receptors were collected from a woman between 65 and 79 years old with acute or convalescent COVID-19.

The chain uses TRBV9 and TRBJ1-5; 11 nucleotides match TRBD1. Per germline, CDR1 SGDLS and CDR2 YYNGEE. With 3 bases clipped from V and 8 bases from J, the junction kept 7 bases outside the gene matches. The CDR3 consists of 15 residues. CDR3 sequence: CASSAGQGAGKPQHF. CDR3 nucleotides: TGTGCCAGCAGCGCCGGACAGGGGGCAGGAAAGCCCCAGCATTTT.

The chain employs TRBV6-2 or TRBV6-3 and TRBJ2-2, with 14 bases that match TRBD2. The CDR3 sequence is 19 residues long. Losses at the gene ends were 5 bases for V and 0 bases for J; bases not matched to a gene: 8. Germline V lookup: CDR1 MNHEY, CDR2 SVGEGT. For the CDR3, the DNA is TGTGCCAGCAGTCCCCGGACTAGCGGGGGGACCGCGAACACCGGGGAGCTGTTTTTT. Protein product: CASSPRTSGGTANTGELFF.

The rearrangement joins TRBV27 to TRBJ1-2, with 7 positions matching TRBD1. Trimming cost V 6 bases and J 2 bases; bases outside gene matches: 9. Germline CDR1 is MNHEY and CDR2 is SMNVEV (reference sequence). The CDR3 is made up of 15 amino acids. The CDR3 DNA sequence: TGTGCCAGCAGCCGAGGGGACAGAGGAAACTATGGCTACACCTTC. Its protein is CASSRGDRGNYGYTF.

Remarks on this clone: The junction differs from germline at one of its ends, possibly a read error. The V gene is TRBV6-5, the J gene TRBJ2-7; the match to TRBD2 covers 8 bases. CDR1 MNHEY and CDR2 SVGAGI come from the germline V gene. The CDR3 is 11 residues long. The CDR3 protein is CAAGRAYEQYF. CDR3 coding DNA: TGCGCGGCCGGGAGGGCCTACGAGCAGTACTTC.

V and J are TRBV15 and TRBJ2-5; TRBD1 might be the D (6 bases). Trimming left V 0 bases short and J 5 bases short, with 19 bases between. The CDR3 runs 17 residues. The germline gives CDR1 LNHNV, CDR2 YYDKDF (reference sequence). As DNA, the CDR3 is TGTGCCACCAGCAGAGAACTTCCAGGGGCGTCATTGGAGACCCAGTACTTC. Amino acid sequence: CATSRELPGASLETQYF.

This chain uses TRBV9 with TRBJ1-1; D possibly corresponds to TRBD1 (6 bases). V shed 3 bases and J shed 5 bases, with 14 bases lying between them. The CDR3 runs 14 residues. From germline, CDR1 is SGDLS and CDR2 YYNGEE. CDR3 protein: CASSALQGTTEAFF. The CDR3 DNA follows: TGTGCCAGCAGCGCCTTACAGGGTACGACTGAAGCTTTCTTT.

The V and J genes are TRBV5-4 and TRBJ2-1, with D perhaps TRBD1 (5 bases). Germline CDR1 and CDR2: SGHNT and YYREEE (reference sequence). The CDR3 extends over 14 amino acids. Trimming pared 2 bases from V and 7 bases from J, leaving 13 bases between. CDR3 sequence reads: CASSFVSQGNEQFF. Here the CDR3 DNA reads TGTGCCAGCAGCTTTGTGAGCCAGGGAAATGAGCAGTTCTTC.

The V gene is TRBV5-4, the J gene TRBJ1-1; D is perhaps TRBD1 (6 bases). The CDR3 runs to 15 residues. Germline V gives CDR1 SGHNT, CDR2 YYREEE (reference sequence). Between the trimmed V and J ends, which lost 4 bases and 1 base, there was a span of 14 bases. CDR3 DNA: TGTGCCAGCAGCGGTAGGGGGGGCCGGAACACTGAAGCTTTCTTT. Its protein is CASSGRGGRNTEAFF.

The chain carries TRBV3-1 (or the pseudogene TRBV3-2) and TRBJ1-6, with D possibly being TRBD1 (6 bases). V was cut by 7 bases and J by 7 bases, with 11 bases left in between. CDR1 LGHDT and CDR2 YNNKEL come from the germline V gene (reference sequence). CDR3 length: 13 amino acids. This CDR3 reads CASTRTANSPLHF. The CDR3 DNA sequence: TGTGCCAGCACCCGGACAGCAAATTCACCCCTCCACTTT.

The chain employs TRBV19 and TRBJ2-7, with 8 nucleotides matching TRBD1. V shed 6 bases and J 3 bases; nucleotides not matched to a gene: 13. Germline CDR1 LNHDA, CDR2 SQIVND (reference sequence). The CDR3 runs to 16 residues. The CDR3 region is CASSLPRGQACYEQYF. Here the CDR3 DNA reads TGTGCCAGTAGCCTCCCGAGGGGACAGGCCTGCTACGAGCAGTACTTC.

The rearrangement joins TRBV28 to TRBJ1-2; TRBD1 might be the D (5 bases). There are 13 residues in the CDR3. Trimming stripped 7 bases from V and 7 bases from J, with 16 bases between. CDR1 is MDHEN, CDR2 SYDVKM, per germline. CDR3 sequence reads: CASTPRPRVGYTF. CDR3 nucleotides: TGTGCCAGCACCCCCCGGCCCAGGGTTGGCTACACCTTC.

V and J are TRBV30 and TRBJ1-6; D might be TRBD1 (6 bases). V shed 3 bases and J shed 8 bases, with 8 bases lying between them. CDR1 GTSNPN and CDR2 SVGIG come from the germline V gene (reference sequence). This CDR3 spans 12 amino acids. The CDR3 sequence is CAWRHRDSPLHF. CDR3 nucleotide sequence: TGTGCCTGGAGGCACAGGGATTCACCCCTCCACTTT.

This chain connects TRBV5-4 to TRBJ1-1, with a weak D call TRBD1 (6 bases). The length of the CDR3 is 15 residues. Germline CDR1 is SGHNT and CDR2 is YYREEE (reference sequence). Trimming shortened V by 3 bases and J by 1 base, and 13 bases separated the two germline ends. CDR3 residues: CASSYNRVENTEAFF. DNA for the CDR3: TGTGCCAGCAGCTACAACAGGGTGGAGAACACTGAAGCTTTCTTT.